A selection of T cell receptor beta chains follows, all from one sample in a study of spatial heterogeneity in lung cancer. A single record per CDR3 protein comes from TCRdb applying MiXCR to the 5' RACE reads. The table records roughly 39,000 distinct CDR3 sequences, approximately 6.5% of them present only once. Sequencing was performed on PBMCs, taken at surgery. These TCRs come from a female donor with early-stage non-small cell lung cancer. CDR3s include the opening cysteine and the closing phenylalanine or tryptophan. D genes are given only for firm matches. Size values are once, few and many counts, or a class for expanded clones, and some rows have none.

TRBJ1-2,-,TRBV5-6,TRBD1,TGTGCCAGCAGCTTGACTCCGACAGGGGATCGCTACACCTTC,CASSLTPTGDRYTF
TRBJ2-7,-,TRBV9,TRBD1,TGTGCCAGCAGCGAGGCAGGGGGATACGAGCAGTACTTC,CASSEAGGYEQYF
TRBJ2-7,-,TRBV20-1,-,TGCAGTGCTAGACCCCGAATTCAGAGCTACGAGCAGTACTTC,CSARPRIQSYEQYF
TRBJ2-3,few,TRBV18,TRBD1,TGTGCCAGCTCTCTACAGGGGGATACGGATACGCAGTATTTT,CASSLQGDTDTQYF
TRBJ2-5,many,TRBV10-3,-,TGTGCCATCAGTGAGCCCTCACTAGGGCGAGAGACCCAGTACTTC,CAISEPSLGRETQYF
TRBJ2-5,-,TRBV2,-,TGTGCCAGCAGTCCACAGGGTGGAGGAGAGACCCAGTACTTC,CASSPQGGGETQYF
TRBJ2-3,few,TRBV18,-,TGTGCCAGCTCTCTCGGTCCCGCAGATACGCAGTATTTT,CASSLGPADTQYF
TRBJ2-5,many,TRBV28,-,TGTGCCAGCAGCCCCACCGGGTTCAGCACAGCACCTCAAGAGACCCAGTACTTC,CASSPTGFSTAPQETQYF
TRBJ1-1,many,TRBV6-5,-,TGTGCCAGCATCCCATCTTTGGGCACTGAAGCTTTCTTT,CASIPSLGTEAFF
TRBJ2-7,many,TRBV5-5,TRBD1,TGTGCCAGCAGTCGACAGGGGGTTTCCTACGAGCAGTACTTC,CASSRQGVSYEQYF
TRBJ1-5,-,TRBV7-2,-,TGTGCCAGTGCCGGGGGGGCGGATCAGCCCCAGCATTTT,CASAGGADQPQHF
TRBJ2-3,many,TRBV7-2,-,TGTGCCAGCAGCTTATCGAGTAGCTCAGATACGCAGTATTTT,CASSLSSSSDTQYF
TRBJ2-3,few,TRBV12-3/TRBV12-4,TRBD1,TGTGCCAGCAGTCGGAACAGGGGACCCACAGATACGCAGTATTTT,CASSRNRGPTDTQYF
TRBJ2-5,many,TRBV7-9,TRBD2,TGTGCCAGCAGCTTAAGGACTAGCGGGGGTCAAGAGACCCAGTACTTC,CASSLRTSGGQETQYF
TRBJ2-7,many,TRBV6-5,-,TGTGCCAGCAGTAATCCTCCCGGGGCGATCTACGAGCAGTACTTC,CASSNPPGAIYEQYF
TRBJ1-1,few,TRBV9,-,TGTGCCAGCAGCGCCCACCTGTTGAACACTGAAGCTTTCTTT,CASSAHLLNTEAFF
TRBJ1-1,few,TRBV4-1,-,TGCGCCAGCAGCCGCCCCCGGGACATAACTGAAGCTTTCTTT,CASSRPRDITEAFF
TRBJ1-1,few,TRBV18,-,TGTGCCAGCTCAGATCAGGGGAACACTGAAGCTTTCTTT,CASSDQGNTEAFF
TRBJ2-7,many,TRBV7-9,TRBD1,TGTGCCAGCAGCAAAACAGGGGGACGCATCTACGAGCAGTACTTC,CASSKTGGRIYEQYF
TRBJ2-1,many,TRBV7-2,-,TGTGCCAGCAGCTTAACCCGAGGGGGCGGGAGCTACAATGAGCAGTTCTTC,CASSLTRGGGSYNEQFF
TRBJ1-1,many,TRBV20-1,-,TGCAGTGCTATGAGGGTGAGTGAAGCTTTCTTT,CSAMRVSEAFF
TRBJ2-3,many,TRBV29-1,-,TGCAGCGTTCGAGGACAGACTACCACAGATACGCAGTATTTT,CSVRGQTTTDTQYF
TRBJ1-1,many,TRBV2,-,TGTGCCAGCAAGTTGGAAACTAACACTGAAGCTTTCTTT,CASKLETNTEAFF
TRBJ2-7,few,TRBV4-3,TRBD1,TGCGCCAGCAGCCAAGACTGGACAGGGTTCTACGAGCAGTACTTC,CASSQDWTGFYEQYF
TRBJ1-2,few,TRBV4-1,-,TGCGCCAGCAGCCAAGAAGGGCGGGGGGCGCCGGGCTACACCTTC,CASSQEGRGAPGYTF
TRBJ1-5,-,TRBV12-5,-,TGTGCTAGTGGTTCACCGAGTGGGAATAGCAATCAGCCCCAGCATTTT,CASGSPSGNSNQPQHF
TRBJ2-7,-,TRBV15,-,TGTGCCACCAGCAGAGATTGGGCACTCAGCTCCTACGAGCAGTACTTC,CATSRDWALSSYEQYF
TRBJ2-7,few,TRBV7-9,-,TGTGCCAGCAGCTCCCGGGCCCTTACCGCACCTGTTATCAGCTGGTGGTACGAGCAGTACTTC,CASSSRALTAPVISWWYEQYF
TRBJ1-1,many,TRBV14,-,TGTGCCAGCAGCCAAGCAGGGGCGCTGAACACTGAAGCTTTCTTT,CASSQAGALNTEAFF
TRBJ2-5,many,TRBV6-2/TRBV6-3,-,TGTGCCAGCAATTCAGTCGGGGAGACCCAGTACTTC,CASNSVGETQYF
TRBJ2-7,many,TRBV12-3/TRBV12-4,TRBD1,TGTGCCAGCAGTTTACGAGGGACAGCCTCCTACGAGCAGTACTTC,CASSLRGTASYEQYF
TRBJ2-7,few,TRBV25-1,-,TGTGCCAGCAGTGAAGGGCCGGTCCCCTACGAGCAGTACTTC,CASSEGPVPYEQYF
TRBJ1-2,few,TRBV11-2,-,TGTGCCAGCAGCCTGTCTGGAAACTATGGCTACACCTTC,CASSLSGNYGYTF
TRBJ2-2,few,TRBV9,-,TGTGCCAGCAGCGTTTGGCTGAGGGGGAACACCGGGGAGCTGTTTTTT,CASSVWLRGNTGELFF
TRBJ1-2,many,TRBV12-3/TRBV12-4,-,TGTGCCAGCAGCCTCCACCGCACCGGGCCCCTTAACTATGGCTACACCTTC,CASSLHRTGPLNYGYTF
TRBJ2-1,few,TRBV5-1,TRBD2,TGCGCCAGCAGCGACCCTAGCGGGCCTATCTCCTACAATGAGCAGTTCTTC,CASSDPSGPISYNEQFF
TRBJ2-1,-,TRBV3-1,TRBD2,TGTGCCAGCAGCCAAGCCGGGACTAGCGACTACAATGAGCAGTTCTTC,CASSQAGTSDYNEQFF
TRBJ2-3,-,TRBV4-3,-,TGCGCCAGCAGCCAAGGACGGGAGATCCATAGCACAGATACGCAGTATTTT,CASSQGREIHSTDTQYF
TRBJ1-1,-,TRBV18,-,TGTGCCAGCTCACCACCCAGTCGGGGGCAACAGAACACTGAAGCTTTCTTT,CASSPPSRGQQNTEAFF
TRBJ1-6,few,TRBV20-1,-,TGCAGTGCTGCCGACCAGGGTTATAATTCACCCCTCCACTTT,CSAADQGYNSPLHF
TRBJ2-3,many,TRBV27,-,TGTGCCAGCAGTCATAGCACAGATACGCAGTATTTT,CASSHSTDTQYF
TRBJ1-2,once,TRBV29-1,-,TGCAGCGTCGAGACACCCCCTACTGGCTACACCTTC,CSVETPPTGYTF
TRBJ2-7,many,TRBV3-1,-,TGTGCCAGCAGCCAAGTAAACGAGCAGTACTTC,CASSQVNEQYF
TRBJ2-7,few,TRBV11-2,TRBD1,TGTGCCAGCAGCTCAGGGGGCCAGAGCTCCTACGAGCAGTACTTC,CASSSGGQSSYEQYF
TRBJ2-7,many,TRBV6-2/TRBV6-3,-,TGTGCCAGGGGGGTCTCCTACGAGCAGTACTTC,CARGVSYEQYF
TRBJ2-5,few,TRBV28,TRBD1,TGTGCCAGCAGTTACCCCGACAGGGTTCCCCAAGAGACCCAGTACTTC,CASSYPDRVPQETQYF
TRBJ1-4,few,TRBV4-3,-,TGCGCCAGCAGCCAAGGGGGGACACACCATGGGGAAAAACTGTTTTTT,CASSQGGTHHGEKLFF
TRBJ2-5,many,TRBV28,-,TGTGCCAGCAGCACTCCCGGGGCCCCCCTCCAAGAGACCCAGTACTTC,CASSTPGAPLQETQYF
TRBJ1-4,many,TRBV12-3/TRBV12-4,TRBD1,TGTGCCAGCAGCTACCTTGACAGGGATGGAAAACTGTTTTTT,CASSYLDRDGKLFF
TRBJ1-2,many,TRBV18,-,TGTGCCAGCTCACCAAACGGAGGAGCCTATGGCTACACCTTC,CASSPNGGAYGYTF
TRBJ2-7,-,TRBV4-1,TRBD1,TGCGCCAGCAGCACCCGACAGGGGTTCCACGAGCAGTACTTC,CASSTRQGFHEQYF